The next 12 T cell receptor beta chains were all read from a single sample in a study of OX40 agonist ivuxolimab in advanced cancers. Libraries were constructed by the immunoSEQ multiplex PCR assay. The clones in this table, taken by TCRdb from immuneACCESS, are in-frame only. Not every clone is retained; where verified, under half of the shortfall comes from an unresolved V gene, and the cause of the rest is unknown. In all, the sample holds tens of thousands of clones, and 75% to 90% of those were seen once. Together, the top ten hold 0.33% of the sample. The specimen comprised CD4+ or CD8+ T cells sorted from blood, sampled in a trial of the OX40 agonist ivuxolimab. The receptor set was obtained from an adult with an advanced solid tumor such as melanoma, head and neck, liver or kidney cancer.

J is TRBJ2-7 and V is TRBV6-5; D might be TRBD1 (7 bases). Germline assignment: CDR1 MNHEY and CDR2 SVGAGI. The CDR3 is made up of 16 amino acids. Trimming pared 0 bases from V and 2 bases from J, leaving 14 bases between. CDR3 loop: CASSYSMQGGTYEQYF. The CDR3 DNA sequence: TGTGCCAGCAGTTACTCGATGCAGGGGGGAACCTACGAGCAGTACTTC.

This sequence joins TRBV10-3 and TRBJ2-7; TRBD1 aligns across 8 bases. The CDR3 is 13 amino acids. Germline CDR1 ENHRY, CDR2 SYGVKD. V shed 9 bases, J shed 1 base, and the junction held 5 bases outside the gene matches. This CDR3 is CAIGTGLSYEQYF. The CDR3 DNA sequence: TGTGCCATAGGGACAGGTTTATCCTACGAGCAGTACTTC.

The chain carries TRBV7-9 and TRBJ1-2; a weak D match, TRBD1 (5 bases). The CDR3 is 13 residues long. Trimming removed 6 bases at V and 2 bases at J, with 10 bases between. Germline assignment: CDR1 SEHNR and CDR2 FQNEAQ (reference sequence). The CDR3 coding sequence is TGTGCCAGCAGTCTAAAGGGGAACTATGGCTACACCTTC. This translates into CASSLKGNYGYTF. Supplemented by reference TRBV7-9 and TRBJ1-2, the full variable domain reads DTGVSQNPRHKITKRGQNVTFRCDPISEHNRLYWYRQTLGQGPEFLTYFQNEAQLEKSRLLSDRFSAERPKGSFSTLEIQRTEQGDSAMYLCASSLKGNYGYTFGSGTRLTVV.

The chain recombines TRBV5-1 with TRBJ2-5; no firm D call. The CDR3 is made up of 13 amino acids. Trimming cost V 8 bases and J 5 bases, with 16 bases left between them. Germline V CDR1 and CDR2: SGHRS, YFSETQ. The CDR3 sequence is CARTQRDEETQYF. CDR3 in DNA: TGCGCCAGGACCCAAAGGGATGAGGAGACCCAGTACTTC.

The chain joins TRBV6-5 to TRBJ1-6; 8 bases fit TRBD1. With 7 bases clipped from V and 7 bases from J, the junction kept 3 bases outside the gene matches. Germline V gene data show CDR1 as MNHEY and CDR2 as SVGAGI. This CDR3 contains 13 residues. The CDR3 sequence: CASTDRGNSPLHF. The DNA of the CDR3 is TGTGCCAGCACCGACAGGGGAAATTCACCCCTCCACTTT.

The chain combines TRBV2 with TRBJ2-1; D possibly corresponds to TRBD1 (6 bases). The V and J ends lost 7 bases and 6 bases respectively, with 16 bases between them. This CDR3 comprises 14 residues. Germline CDR1 and CDR2: SNHLY and FYNNEI. The CDR3 nucleotides are TGTGCCAGCAAGCCGATGGTAGGGGGCAATGAGCAGTTCTTC. Encoded protein: CASKPMVGGNEQFF.

The chain's CDR3 is CASSRTGGWTNYGYTF. CDR3 nucleotides: TGTGCCAGCAGCCGGACAGGAGGTTGGACGAACTATGGCTACACCTTC. The chain is built from TRBV7-9 and TRBJ1-2, with 7 bases aligning to TRBD1. Germline-derived CDR1 and CDR2 are SEHNR and FQNEAQ (reference sequence). Unmatched junction bases numbered 11, after V lost 5 bases and J lost 2 bases. CDR3 length: 16 residues.

This sequence joins TRBV19 and TRBJ2-7, with 7 bases identical to TRBD1. The trim removed 3 bases at V and 3 bases at J, leaving 11 bases unmatched. The CDR3 consists of 16 residues. The germline V gene encodes CDR1 LNHDA and CDR2 SQIVND (reference sequence). CDR3 DNA sequence: TGTGCCAGTAGTATGTCGCCAGGGGGATCCATCTACGAGCAGTACTTC. Encoded protein: CASSMSPGGSIYEQYF.

The chain uses TRBV5-1 and TRBJ1-2; a possible D gene is TRBD1 (5 bases). The CDR3 consists of 14 residues. V was trimmed by 0 bases and J by 8 bases, leaving 14 bases between them. Germline V gives CDR1 SGHRS, CDR2 YFSETQ. As DNA, the CDR3 is TGCGCCAGCAGCTTGGCCGGCAGGGTAGGCGGCTACACCTTC. The encoded protein is CASSLAGRVGGYTF.

The chain joins TRBV6-6 to TRBJ1-2, with TRBD1 matching over 9 bases. J lost 2 bases, V lost 4 bases, and 2 bases had no gene match. Germline V lookup: CDR1 MNHNY, CDR2 SVGAGI (reference sequence). The CDR3 totals 14 residues. This CDR3 reads CASSSGTGNYGYTF. CDR3 nucleotide sequence: TGTGCCAGCAGTTCCGGGACAGGGAACTATGGCTACACCTTC.

The V call is TRBV9, the J call TRBJ2-7; the D gene is possibly TRBD1 (6 bases). The CDR3 loop spans 15 amino acids. Trimming took off 0 bases at V and 2 bases at J, with 12 bases between the two ends. Germline-derived CDR1 and CDR2 are SGDLS and YYNGEE. CDR3 amino acids: CASSVAPGAPYEQYF. The CDR3 coding sequence is TGTGCCAGCAGCGTAGCCCCAGGGGCCCCCTACGAGCAGTACTTC.

The chain recombines TRBV7-2 with TRBJ1-1; maybe TRBD1 (5 bases). Trimming cost V 8 bases and J 0 bases, with 19 bases left between them. This CDR3 spans 16 amino acids. Germline CDR1 SGHTA, CDR2 FQGNSA. CDR3 nucleotides: TGTGCCAGCCGGAATGAATTTAGGGGAATGAACACTGAAGCTTTCTTT. The encoded protein is CASRNEFRGMNTEAFF.